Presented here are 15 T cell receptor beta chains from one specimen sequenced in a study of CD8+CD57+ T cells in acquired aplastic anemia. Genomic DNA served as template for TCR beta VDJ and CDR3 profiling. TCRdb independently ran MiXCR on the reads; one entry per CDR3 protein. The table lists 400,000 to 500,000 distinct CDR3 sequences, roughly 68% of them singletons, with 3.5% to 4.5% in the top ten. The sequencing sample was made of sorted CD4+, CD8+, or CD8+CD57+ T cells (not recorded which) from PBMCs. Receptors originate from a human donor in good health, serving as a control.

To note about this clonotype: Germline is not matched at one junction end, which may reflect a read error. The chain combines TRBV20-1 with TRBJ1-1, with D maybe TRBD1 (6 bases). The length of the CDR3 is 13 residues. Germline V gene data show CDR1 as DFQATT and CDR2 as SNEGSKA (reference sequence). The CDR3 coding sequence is TGCAGTGCTAGAGAAGAAAGGGACACAGAAGCTTTCTTT. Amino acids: CSAREERDTEAFF.

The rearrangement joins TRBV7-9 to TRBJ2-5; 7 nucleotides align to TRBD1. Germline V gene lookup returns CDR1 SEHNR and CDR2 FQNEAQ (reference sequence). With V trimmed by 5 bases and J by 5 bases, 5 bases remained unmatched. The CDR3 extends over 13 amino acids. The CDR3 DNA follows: TGTGCCAGCAGCGTAGGGGGCTGGGAGACCCAGTACTTC. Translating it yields CASSVGGWETQYF.

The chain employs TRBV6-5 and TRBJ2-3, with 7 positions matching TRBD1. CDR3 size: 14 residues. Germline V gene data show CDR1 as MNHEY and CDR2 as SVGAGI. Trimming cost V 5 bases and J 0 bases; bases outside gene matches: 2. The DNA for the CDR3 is TGTGCCAGCAGTCAGGGGGATAGCACAGATACGCAGTATTTT. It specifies CASSQGDSTDTQYF.

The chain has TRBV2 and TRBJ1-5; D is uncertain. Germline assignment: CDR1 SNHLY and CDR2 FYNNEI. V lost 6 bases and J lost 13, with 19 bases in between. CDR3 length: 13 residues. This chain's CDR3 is CASSGTGSQTQHF. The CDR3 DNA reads TGTGCCAGCAGCGGAACTGGATCTCAGACGCAGCATTTT.

The CDR3 coding sequence is TGTGCCAGCAGCTTATATTCATCCCACAAGAAGGACTACTTC. Its protein product is CASSLYSSHKKDYF. The chain couples TRBV7-2 to TRBJ2-5; D is unclear. The V gene's germline CDR1 is SGHTA and CDR2 FQGNSA. The CDR3 consists of 14 residues. Trimming stripped 2 bases from V and 14 bases from J, with 21 bases between.

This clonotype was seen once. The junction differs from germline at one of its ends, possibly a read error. The CDR3 nucleotides are TGTGCCAGCAGTGATCAGGCAGGGGGACCTGATGCTTTTTTT. Its translation is CASSDQAGGPDAFF. The gene calls are TRBV2 and TRBJ1-1, with TRBD1 matching over 7 bases. CDR1 SNHLY and CDR2 FYNNEI come from the germline V gene. CDR3 length equals 14 residues.

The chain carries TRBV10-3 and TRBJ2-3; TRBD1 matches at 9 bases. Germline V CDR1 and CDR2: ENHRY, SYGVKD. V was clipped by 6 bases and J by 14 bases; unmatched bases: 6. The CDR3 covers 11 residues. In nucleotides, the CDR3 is TGTGCCATCAGCGGACAGGGGCCGGGGTATTTT. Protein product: CAISGQGPGYF.

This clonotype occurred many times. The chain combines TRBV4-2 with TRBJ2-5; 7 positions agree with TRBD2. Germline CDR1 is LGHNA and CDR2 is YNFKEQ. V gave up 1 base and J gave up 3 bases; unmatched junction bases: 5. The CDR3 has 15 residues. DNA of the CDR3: TGTGCCAGCAGCCAAGTTAACCTAGCGGAAGAGACCCAGTACTTC. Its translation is CASSQVNLAEETQYF.

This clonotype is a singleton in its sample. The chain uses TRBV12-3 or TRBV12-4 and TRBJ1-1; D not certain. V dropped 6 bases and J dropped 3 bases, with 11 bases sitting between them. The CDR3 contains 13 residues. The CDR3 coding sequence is TGTGCCAGCAGCTTACATAGGGACACTGAAGCTTTCTTT. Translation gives CASSLHRDTEAFF.

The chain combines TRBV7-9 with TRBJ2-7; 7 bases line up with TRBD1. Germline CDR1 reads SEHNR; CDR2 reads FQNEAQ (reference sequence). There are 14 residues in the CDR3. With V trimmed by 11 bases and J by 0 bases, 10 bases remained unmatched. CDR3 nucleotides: TGTGCCGGCACCTGGGCAGGGGGCTCCTACGAGCAGTACTTC. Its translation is CAGTWAGGSYEQYF.

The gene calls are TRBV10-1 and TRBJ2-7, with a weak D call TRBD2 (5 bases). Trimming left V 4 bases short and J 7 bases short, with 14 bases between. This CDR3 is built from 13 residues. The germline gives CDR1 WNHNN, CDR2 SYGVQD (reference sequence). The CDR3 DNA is TGCGCCAGCAGTGTAATCCCCTGGAGGGAGCAGTACTTC. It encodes CASSVIPWREQYF.

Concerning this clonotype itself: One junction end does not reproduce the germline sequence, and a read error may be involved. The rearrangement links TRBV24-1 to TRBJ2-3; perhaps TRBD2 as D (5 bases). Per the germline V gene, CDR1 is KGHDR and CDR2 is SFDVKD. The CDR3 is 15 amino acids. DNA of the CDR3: TGTGCCAGCAGCGGCCCCGGCGGAACCACAGATCCGCAGTATTGG. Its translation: CASSGPGGTTDPQYW.

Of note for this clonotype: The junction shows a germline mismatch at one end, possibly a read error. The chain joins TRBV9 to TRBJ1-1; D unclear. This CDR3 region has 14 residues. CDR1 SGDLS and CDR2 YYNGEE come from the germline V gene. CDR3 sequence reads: CASSYGEGITEAFF. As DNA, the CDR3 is TGTGCCAGCAGCTACGGGGAAGGGATCACTGAAGCTTTCTTC.

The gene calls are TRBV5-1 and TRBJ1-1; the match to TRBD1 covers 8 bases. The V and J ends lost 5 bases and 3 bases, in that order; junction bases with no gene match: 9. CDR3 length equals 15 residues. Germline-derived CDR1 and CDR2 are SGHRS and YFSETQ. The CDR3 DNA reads TGCGCCAGCAGTCCGGGGCAGGGGGCTCACACTGAAGCTTTCTTT. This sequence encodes CASSPGQGAHTEAFF.

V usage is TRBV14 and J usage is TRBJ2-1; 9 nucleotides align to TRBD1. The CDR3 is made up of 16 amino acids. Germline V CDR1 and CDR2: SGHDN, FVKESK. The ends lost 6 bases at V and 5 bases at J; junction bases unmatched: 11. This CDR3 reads CASRETGTGINNEQFF. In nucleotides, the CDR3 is TGTGCCAGCAGGGAGACTGGGACAGGGATCAACAATGAGCAGTTCTTC. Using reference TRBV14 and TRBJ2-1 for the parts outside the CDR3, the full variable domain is EAGVTQFPSHSVIEKGQTVTLRCDPISGHDNLYWYRRVMGKEIKFLLHFVKESKQDESGMPNNRFLAERTGGTYSTLKVQPAELEDSGVYFCASRETGTGINNEQFFGPGTRLTVL.